A selection of T cell receptor beta chains follows, all from one sample in a study of blood T cell repertoires in COVID-19. Here immunoSEQ multiplex PCR was the method, and the copy in TCRdb shows in-frame clones only, minus some. This table has roughly 250,000 clones, around 82% appearing once. Sequencing input: peripheral blood. These receptors were collected from a human donor with COVID-19, enrolled during active disease. The donor label of this sample is uncertain. The CDR3 runs from the conserved cysteine through the conserved F or W. Fields, in order: D gene, J gene, V gene, CDR3 protein. A D gene is named only where the DNA matches it firmly.

>TRBD1|TRBJ2-1|TRBV19
CASSIRGTGGNEQFF
>.|TRBJ2-1|TRBV24-1
CATTGNSYNEQFF
>.|TRBJ1-2|TRBV7-9
CASTLQGNYGYTF
>.|TRBJ1-4|TRBV19
CASSLLSGTTNEKLFF
>.|TRBJ2-6|TRBV28
CASSPGKAFSSGANVLTF
>.|TRBJ1-1|TRBV28
CASSLRRGRAFF
>TRBD1|TRBJ1-2|TRBV19
CASSMSRQGNIYGYTF
>.|TRBJ2-7|TRBV19
CASSMGLAYEQYF
>.|TRBJ2-3|TRBV12-3/TRBV12-4
CASSPDWTDTQYF
>TRBD1|TRBJ1-4|TRBV9
CASSAGTGYEKLFF
>.|TRBJ2-7|TRBV30
CAWSRGSAVDEIF
>TRBD2|TRBJ2-1|TRBV4-2
CASSQDPGLAVEQFF
>.|TRBJ2-3|TRBV28
CASSSGARDFTKDTQYF
>TRBD1|TRBJ1-2|TRBV25-1
CASSDPYTGGEGYGYTF
>.|TRBJ1-2|TRBV28
CASSLLREAGYTF
>.|TRBJ1-4|TRBV30
CAWRGRGSIRNEKLFF
>TRBD1|TRBJ1-2|TRBV24-1
CATSDLGQGNGYTF
>.|TRBJ2-7|TRBV4-1
CASSQDPGLREQYF
>TRBD1|TRBJ1-2|TRBV5-6
CASSSLQGGANYGYTF
>.|TRBJ1-1|TRBV7-3
CASSLGTQVNTEAFF
>TRBD2|TRBJ2-5|TRBV5-1
CASSLEGTSGRETQYF
>TRBD2|TRBJ2-5|TRBV5-1
CASSLSGRGIQETQYF
>.|TRBJ1-4|TRBV11-2
CASSATDASSGFF
>TRBD2|TRBJ2-1|TRBV19
CASCLAGTYEQFF
>.|TRBJ1-1|TRBV3-1/TRBV3-2
CASSQLLNTEAFF
>.|TRBJ1-1|TRBV29-1
CSVDDRNTEAFF
>.|TRBJ1-3|TRBV12-3/TRBV12-4
CASSLHAGNTIYF
>TRBD2|TRBJ2-1|TRBV11-2
CASRGLAGRGNEQFF
>TRBD2|TRBJ2-3|TRBV11-3
CASSRTSGSDTQYF
>.|TRBJ2-3|TRBV11-3
CASSLDYMDTQYF
>.|TRBJ2-2|TRBV10-2
CASSPNRVPGELFF
>.|TRBJ1-1|TRBV30
CAWGPQTGPRAEAFF
>.|TRBJ2-7|TRBV11-3
CASSPRRGGEQYF